This entry concerns a single TCR beta chain. The method was immunoSEQ multiplex PCR; TCRdb's version includes in-frame clones alone and lacks a portion of them. The table includes approximately 150,000 clones, about 87% detected once. This sample is part of a study of blood T cell repertoires in COVID-19. Overall study: Collection of acute and convalescent COVID-19 samples took place in the United States, Italy and Spain. The cDNA or gDNA used as material had been derived from T cells, B-cell-depleted T cells, or PBMCs.

The CDR3 totals 13 residues. Trimming shortened V by 2 bases and J by 9 bases, and 13 bases separated the two germline ends. The chain links TRBV12-3 or TRBV12-4 to TRBJ1-1; D is possibly TRBD1 (5 bases). The sequenced material came from peripheral blood. The sequence derives from a woman in her fifties or sixties with acute or convalescent COVID-19. The CDR3 DNA is TGTGCCAGCAGTTTACTAGTCAGGGCCCAAGCTTTCTTT. This translates into CASSLLVRAQAFF.